This TCR beta chain was obtained from a study of pediatric ulcerative colitis. Study details: Ulcerative colitis patients had pancolitis or left-sided colitis, with confirming histology. Study-level results: Compared with controls, ulcerative colitis showed greater blood-rectum clone sharing. Substantially fewer templates came from a couple of patients' blood samples.

V was pared by 3 bases and J by 4 bases, with 20 bases between. CDR3 length equals 16 residues. Germline assignment: CDR1 SGHKS and CDR2 YYEKEE (reference sequence). Libraries were prepared by immunoSEQ multiplex PCR; TCRdb keeps only in-frame clonotypes and omits some of them. The table records 65,000 or so clones, roughly nine tenths of them present only once. As for this clone: Its specificity is unknown.

Material: blood. This receptor was identified in a boy younger than 18 with severe ulcerative colitis. The chain uses TRBV5-5 and TRBJ2-7; either TRBD1 or TRBD2 may fit D (5 bases each). For the CDR3, the DNA is TGTGCCAGCAGCTGGGACGCGTCGAGCAGCCGGTACGAGCAGTACTTC. It translates to CASSWDASSSRYEQYF.